One and the same sample provided the 19 T cell receptor beta chains below, sequenced in a study of long-term antiretroviral therapy in people with HIV. It was version v3.0 of the immunoSEQ assay that was run at survey level. This table comes from immunoSEQ multiplex PCR, and its TCRdb copy is limited to in-frame clones, with some not included. The profile shows tens of thousands of clones, approximately 92% of them singletons. The sample was unsorted PBMCs, taken 4.4 years after starting antiretroviral therapy. These receptors all come from a woman between 45 and 65 years old with HIV.

This chain links TRBV30 with TRBJ2-1, with unresolved D. The CDR3 runs 12 residues. Per germline, CDR1 GTSNPN and CDR2 SVGIG (reference sequence). V was shortened by 0 bases and J by 7 bases, with 7 bases between the two germline ends. The CDR3 DNA follows: TGTGCCTGGAGTGTAATGCGGAATGAGCAGTTCTTC. As protein: CAWSVMRNEQFF.

The chain joins TRBV6-5 to TRBJ2-7; 7 nucleotides match TRBD1. CDR1 is MNHEY, CDR2 SVGAGI, per germline. This CDR3 contains 12 residues. The J segment lost 5 bases and the V segment lost 8 bases, leaving 6 bases of the junction unmatched. The CDR3: CASGNRGNEQYF. As DNA, the CDR3 is TGTGCCAGCGGGAACAGGGGTAACGAGCAGTACTTC.

The gene calls are TRBV25-1 and TRBJ2-3; 11 bases align to TRBD2. This CDR3 has 15 residues. Per germline, CDR1 MGHDK and CDR2 SYGVNS. Trimming cost V 2 bases and J 4 bases; bases outside gene matches: 2. Here the CDR3 reads CASSELAGGADTQYF. The CDR3 nucleotides are TGTGCCAGCAGTGAACTAGCGGGGGGTGCAGATACGCAGTATTTT.

J is TRBJ1-1 and V is TRBV19, with 7 bases aligning to TRBD1. V shed 7 bases and J 8 bases; nucleotides not matched to a gene: 7. Germline V lookup: CDR1 LNHDA, CDR2 SQIVND (reference sequence). The CDR3 extends over 12 amino acids. The CDR3 DNA follows: TGTGCCAGTACCTCAGGGACAGAAGAAGCTTTCTTT. It specifies CASTSGTEEAFF. The full variable domain, rest sourced from reference TRBV19 and TRBJ1-1, is DGGITQSPKYLFRKEGQNVTLSCEQNLNHDAMYWYRQDPGQGLRLIYYSQIVNDFQKGDIAEGYSVSREKKESFPLTVTSAQKNPTAFYLCASTSGTEEAFFGQGTRLTVV.

The V and J genes are TRBV7-9 and TRBJ1-1; D not certain. CDR3 length: 15 residues. V was clipped by 2 bases and J by 0 bases, with 10 bases between them. Germline CDR1 is SEHNR and CDR2 is FQNEAQ (reference sequence). The CDR3 DNA reads TGTGCCAGCAGCTTACGCGCGGGGTTGAACACTGAAGCTTTCTTT. Encoded protein: CASSLRAGLNTEAFF. The full variable domain, with the rest looked up from reference TRBV7-9 and TRBJ1-1, is DTGVSQNPRHKITKRGQNVTFRCDPISEHNRLYWYRQTLGQGPEFLTYFQNEAQLEKSRLLSDRFSAERPKGSFSTLEIQRTEQGDSAMYLCASSLRAGLNTEAFFGQGTRLTVV.

The chain has TRBV6-5 and TRBJ1-2; 7 positions agree with TRBD1. There are 14 residues in the CDR3. J gave up 8 bases and V 5 bases, and 11 bases lay outside the gene matches. The V gene's germline CDR1 is MNHEY and CDR2 SVGAGI. The CDR3 coding sequence is TGTGCCAGCAGTAACCCTCGACAGGGTGGCGGCTACACCTTC. Its protein is CASSNPRQGGGYTF.

V gene TRBV4-3 combines with J gene TRBJ1-4, with D maybe TRBD1 (6 bases). The CDR3 consists of 16 residues. Germline loops: CDR1 LGHNA, CDR2 YSLEER. Trimming stripped 0 bases from V and 6 bases from J, with 14 bases between. CDR3 sequence: CASSQDRSGAYEKLFF. CDR3 DNA: TGCGCCAGCAGCCAAGATAGGTCGGGGGCCTATGAAAAACTGTTTTTT.

The V call is TRBV5-8, the J call TRBJ2-7; TRBD2 aligns across 7 bases. This CDR3 region has 15 residues. Germline loops: CDR1 SGHTS, CDR2 YDEGEE. V was pared by 3 bases and J by 0 bases, with 6 bases of the junction left unmatched. CDR3 sequence: CASSSWSGASYEQYF. The CDR3 bases are TGTGCCAGCAGCTCCTGGAGCGGGGCCTCCTACGAGCAGTACTTC.

The gene calls are TRBV7-2 and TRBJ2-2, with D maybe TRBD2 (7 bases). This CDR3 is 15 amino acids long. The V gene's germline CDR1 is SGHTA and CDR2 FQGNSA. V was shortened by 5 bases and J by 6 bases, with 16 bases between the two germline ends. The CDR3 is CASSTQGGASGELFF. CDR3 bases: TGTGCCAGCAGCACACAAGGGGGGGCGTCCGGGGAGCTGTTTTTT.

Only one count was recorded for this clone. The chain links TRBV12-2 to TRBJ2-3; TRBD2 is taken as the D call from the table, unchecked against the DNA. TRBV12-2 is deemed a pseudogene. The CDR3 is made up of 17 amino acids. Here the CDR3 reads CASRLEASGGETDTQYF. The CDR3 DNA reads TGTGCAAGTCGCTTAGAGGCTAGCGGGGGCGAGACAGATACGCAGTATTTT.

J is TRBJ2-2 and V is TRBV30; TRBD1 matches 8 bases. V trimming: 4 bases; J trimming: 5 bases; junction bases outside the gene matches: 6. This CDR3 spans 14 amino acids. Germline-derived CDR1 and CDR2 are GTSNPN and SVGIG (reference sequence). CDR3 amino acids: CAWTQGAGTGELFF. In nucleotides, the CDR3 is TGTGCCTGGACTCAGGGGGCTGGGACCGGGGAGCTGTTTTTT.

V gene TRBV7-2 combines with J gene TRBJ1-2, with 7 bases fitting TRBD1. V trimming: 3 bases; J trimming: 8 bases; junction bases outside the gene matches: 12. The CDR3 extends over 15 amino acids. Per germline, CDR1 SGHTA and CDR2 FQGNSA. The CDR3 region is CASSLDQTGARGYTF. The CDR3 region has the DNA TGTGCCAGCAGCTTGGACCAAACAGGGGCTCGGGGCTACACCTTC. The variable domain in full, completed from reference TRBV7-2 and TRBJ1-2, reads GAGVSQSPSNKVTEKGKDVELRCDPISGHTALYWYRQSLGQGLEFLIYFQGNSAPDKSGLPSDRFSAERTGGSVSTLTIQRTQQEDSAVYLCASSLDQTGARGYTFGSGTRLTVV.

This chain links TRBV4-2 with TRBJ2-1; D unclear. Trimming took 1 base from V and 7 from J, leaving 14 bases between them. The CDR3 runs 15 residues. Germline loops: CDR1 LGHNA, CDR2 YNFKEQ. CDR3 loop: CASSQVSTARNEQFF. The DNA for the CDR3 is TGTGCCAGCAGCCAAGTTTCAACGGCCCGAAATGAGCAGTTCTTC.

The chain combines TRBV27 with TRBJ2-3; TRBD2 aligns across 8 bases. V lost 0 bases, J lost 15 bases, and 14 bases stayed unmatched. The CDR3 sequence is 15 residues long. CDR1 and CDR2 from the germline V gene are MNHEY and SMNVEV (reference sequence). CDR3 DNA: TGTGCCAGCAGTTTATCGACGGGGGGGCTACAAGAGGTATATTTT. Encoded protein: CASSLSTGGLQEVYF.

The chain employs TRBV11-3 and TRBJ1-1; 9 nucleotides align to TRBD1. Germline CDR1 is SGHNT and CDR2 is YENEEA. With 5 bases clipped from V and 4 bases from J, the junction kept 11 bases outside the gene matches. This CDR3 spans 16 amino acids. CDR3 DNA sequence: TGTGCCAGCAGCACGGGACAGGGTCCTTCGGGCACTGAAGCTTTCTTT. It yields the protein CASSTGQGPSGTEAFF.

The chain employs TRBV29-1 and TRBJ1-2; no clear D gene. This CDR3 is built from 15 residues. V was pared by 0 bases and J by 4 bases, with 15 bases between. The germline V gene encodes CDR1 SQVTM and CDR2 ANQGSEA. CDR3 in amino acids: CSVEDLHEGIYGYTF. The DNA for the CDR3 is TGCAGCGTTGAAGACCTCCACGAGGGCATCTATGGCTACACCTTC. Drawing the rest from reference TRBV29-1 and TRBJ1-2, the complete variable domain is SAVISQKPSRDICQRGTSLTIQCQVDSQVTMMFWYRQQPGQSLTLIATANQGSEATYESGFVIDKFPISRPNLTFSTLTVSNMSPEDSSIYLCSVEDLHEGIYGYTFGSGTRLTVV.

This clone has just one count. V gene TRBV6-1 combines with J gene TRBJ2-7; D is uncertain. The germline gives CDR1 MNHNS, CDR2 SASEGT. This CDR3 is built from 13 residues. Trimming left V 2 bases short and J 5 bases short, with 10 bases between. CDR3: CASSESLGHEQYF. The DNA for the CDR3 is TGTGCCAGCAGTGAATCCCTGGGCCACGAGCAGTACTTC.

The chain combines TRBV11-2 with TRBJ1-1; D call uncertain. Trimming shortened V by 4 bases and J by 1 base, and 7 bases separated the two germline ends. Germline V gene lookup returns CDR1 SGHAT and CDR2 FQNNGV. CDR3 length equals 13 residues. The CDR3 nucleotides read TGTGCCAGCAGCTCGAGGGAGAACACTGAAGCTTTCTTT. Protein sequence: CASSSRENTEAFF.

This rearrangement joins TRBV5-1 to TRBJ1-5; TRBD1 might be the D (5 bases). The CDR3 is 13 amino acids. Trimming removed 4 bases at V and 5 bases at J, with 10 bases between. Germline V lookup: CDR1 SGHRS, CDR2 YFSETQ. The CDR3 DNA sequence: TGCGCCAGCAGCCCCATGGGGGATCAGCCCCAGCATTTT. It is translated as CASSPMGDQPQHF.